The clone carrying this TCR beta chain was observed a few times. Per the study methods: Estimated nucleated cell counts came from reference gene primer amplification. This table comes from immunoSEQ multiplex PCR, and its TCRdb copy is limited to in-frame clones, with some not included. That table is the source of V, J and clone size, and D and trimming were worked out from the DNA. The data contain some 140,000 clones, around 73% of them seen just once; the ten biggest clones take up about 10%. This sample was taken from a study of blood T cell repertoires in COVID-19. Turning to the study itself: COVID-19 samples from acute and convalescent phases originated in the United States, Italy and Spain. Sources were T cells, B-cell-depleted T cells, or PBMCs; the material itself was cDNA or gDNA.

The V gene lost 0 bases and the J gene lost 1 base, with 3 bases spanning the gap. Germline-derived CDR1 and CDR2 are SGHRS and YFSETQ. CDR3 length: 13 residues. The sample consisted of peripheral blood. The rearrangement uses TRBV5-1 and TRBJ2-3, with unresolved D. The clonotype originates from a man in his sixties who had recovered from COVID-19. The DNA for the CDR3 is TGCGCCAGCAGCTTGGCCGGCACAGATACGCAGTATTTT. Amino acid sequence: CASSLAGTDTQYF.